The 17 T cell receptor beta chains in this list originate from one sample, sequenced in a study of shared T cell receptors in the human thymus (dated by TCRdb to the early 2020s). Library construction relied on the immunoSEQ multiplex PCR assay. In TCRdb, the immuneACCESS table is reduced to in-frame sequences with V and J assigned. These tables do not hold every clone; where another copy was compared, an unresolved V gene accounts for under half, and the others remain unexplained. In this sample the table shows under 850,000 clones, around 89% of which occur a single time. The ten largest clones add up to 0.0095% to 0.012% of the sample. This same sample was also taken into another study, of human thymus T cells.

The sample comprised thymocytes. The source is a boy in the first two years of life with a congenital heart defect. Donor details come from another sample of the same person, matched by shared clones.

The chain uses TRBV29-1 and TRBJ2-3, with TRBD2 matching 10 bases. This CDR3 comprises 16 residues. V lost 8 bases and J lost 2; bases outside the gene matches: 13. CDR1 and CDR2 from the germline V gene are SQVTM and ANQGSEA. The chain's CDR3 is CSLNNRTSGLTDTQYF. The CDR3 nucleotides read TGCAGCCTGAATAACCGGACTAGCGGACTCACAGATACGCAGTATTTT.

This chain links TRBV5-1 with TRBJ2-7, with D tentatively TRBD1 (7 bases). V lost 0 bases, J lost 3 bases, and 13 bases lay in between. This CDR3 is built from 15 residues. Per the germline V gene, CDR1 is SGHRS and CDR2 is YFSETQ. CDR3 nucleotide sequence: TGCGCCAGCAGCTTGGCCGGGGGACAGATCTACGAGCAGTACTTC. This encodes CASSLAGGQIYEQYF.

The rearrangement joins TRBV11-3 to TRBJ1-1, with D possibly being TRBD1 (6 bases). Germline assignment: CDR1 SGHNT and CDR2 YENEEA. V dropped 5 bases and J dropped 0 bases, with 19 bases sitting between them. The CDR3 is 17 residues long. The CDR3 region is CASSHTWAGELNTEAFF. The CDR3 region has the DNA TGTGCCAGCAGCCACACCTGGGCAGGGGAGTTGAACACTGAAGCTTTCTTT.

The rearrangement joins TRBV6-4 to TRBJ2-1; the match to TRBD2 covers 9 bases. The junction had 4 bases not matched to a gene; V was cut back by 5 bases and J by 2 bases. The length of the CDR3 is 15 residues. Germline CDR1 MRHNA, CDR2 SNTAGT. The CDR3 protein is CASSPSGTPYNEQFF. In DNA form, the CDR3 reads TGTGCCAGCAGTCCTAGCGGGACACCCTACAATGAGCAGTTCTTC.

This clone was seen just once. CDR3 amino acids: CASSQDWRGTNTGELFF. The CDR3 DNA reads TGCGCCAGCAGCCAAGATTGGAGGGGTACGAACACCGGGGAGCTGTTTTTT. The genes are TRBV4-3 and TRBJ2-2; D might be TRBD2 (6 bases). This CDR3 region has 17 residues. Germline V gene data show CDR1 as LGHNA and CDR2 as YSLEER. Trimming removed 0 bases from V and 0 bases from J, with 11 bases in between.

The chain couples TRBV9 to TRBJ2-1, with TRBD1 matching 10 bases. CDR1 and CDR2 from the germline V gene are SGDLS and YYNGEE. V was clipped by 4 bases and J by 5 bases; unmatched bases: 6. The CDR3 loop spans 15 amino acids. CDR3 in amino acids: CASSPDRGPNNEQFF. The CDR3 region has the DNA TGTGCCAGCAGCCCCGACAGGGGGCCGAACAATGAGCAGTTCTTC.

This clone turned up a few times. The rearrangement links TRBV14 to TRBJ2-7, with D possibly being TRBD1 (6 bases). Between the trimmed V and J ends, which lost 3 bases and 5 bases, there was a span of 11 bases. The V gene's germline CDR1 is SGHDN and CDR2 FVKESK. CDR3 size: 13 residues. The CDR3 loop reads CASSHTGSNEQYF. In nucleotides, the CDR3 is TGTGCCAGCAGCCATACAGGGAGCAACGAGCAGTACTTC. The whole variable domain, remainder taken from reference TRBV14 and TRBJ2-7, is EAGVTQFPSHSVIEKGQTVTLRCDPISGHDNLYWYRRVMGKEIKFLLHFVKESKQDESGMPNNRFLAERTGGTYSTLKVQPAELEDSGVYFCASSHTGSNEQYFGPGTRLTVT.

In this sample, this clone turned up a few times. The V and J genes are TRBV5-5 and TRBJ2-1; 12 nucleotides line up with TRBD2. This CDR3 has 17 residues. CDR1 and CDR2 from the germline V gene are SGHKS and YYEKEE (reference sequence). Trimming cost V 0 bases and J 5 bases; bases outside gene matches: 6. The CDR3 region is CASSLGTSGATDNEQFF. The CDR3 bases are TGTGCCAGCAGCTTGGGGACTAGCGGGGCTACCGACAATGAGCAGTTCTTC.

The chain carries TRBV6-1 and TRBJ1-4; D may be TRBD1 (6 bases). The CDR3 loop spans 15 amino acids. V dropped 1 base and J dropped 6 bases, with 12 bases sitting between them. Germline loops: CDR1 MNHNS, CDR2 SASEGT. CDR3 sequence: CASSEVRGMDEKLFF. The CDR3 nucleotides are TGTGCCAGCAGTGAAGTAAGGGGGATGGATGAAAAACTGTTTTTT.

The rearrangement links TRBV5-1 to TRBJ1-2, with 10 bases that match TRBD1. The CDR3 length is 15 residues. V was clipped by 0 bases and J by 4 bases; unmatched bases: 3. Germline V gives CDR1 SGHRS, CDR2 YFSETQ. The CDR3 is CASSLGDRGIYGYTF. CDR3 nucleotides: TGCGCCAGCAGCTTGGGGGACAGGGGAATCTATGGCTACACCTTC.

This clone was counted a single time. The chain couples TRBV30 to TRBJ1-1; the D gene is possibly TRBD1 (6 bases). The CDR3 consists of 13 residues. Deletions cut 4 bases from V and 5 bases from J, with 14 bases between. Per germline, CDR1 GTSNPN and CDR2 SVGIG (reference sequence). The CDR3 loop is CAWTPAGETEAFF. In DNA, the CDR3 is TGTGCCTGGACCCCAGCAGGGGAAACTGAAGCTTTCTTT.

This chain uses TRBV11-3 with TRBJ2-3; maybe TRBD2 (6 bases). V was cut by 1 base and J by 1 base, with 9 bases left in between. In germline, CDR1 is SGHNT, CDR2 YENEEA. The CDR3 spans 15 residues. The CDR3 coding sequence is TGTGCCAGCAGCTTAGTCGGCGGGGGCACAGATACGCAGTATTTT. This gives the protein CASSLVGGGTDTQYF.

The chain's CDR3 is CAISERVVAERGKETQYF. CDR3 DNA sequence: TGTGCCATCAGTGAGAGGGTTGTAGCGGAGAGGGGAAAAGAGACCCAGTACTTC. The chain is built from TRBV10-3 and TRBJ2-5; possible D gene TRBD2, 6 bases. The CDR3 spans 18 residues. Germline lookup yields CDR1 ENHRY and CDR2 SYGVKD. V lost 2 bases, J lost 3 bases, and 22 bases lay in between.

This rearrangement joins TRBV6-5 to TRBJ2-7; D gene ambiguous. V lost 5 bases, J lost 3 bases, and 11 bases lay in between. CDR3 length: 13 residues. The germline gives CDR1 MNHEY, CDR2 SVGAGI. CDR3 amino acids: CASSPQSGYEQYF. The CDR3 bases are TGTGCCAGCAGTCCTCAGTCGGGCTACGAGCAGTACTTC.

The J gene is TRBJ1-2, the V gene TRBV9, with a tentative D call TRBD1 (5 bases). CDR3 length equals 16 residues. V lost 0 bases to trimming and J lost 1 base, with 13 bases between them. The germline CDR1 and CDR2 sequences are SGDLS and YYNGEE. The chain's CDR3 is CASSVAAGRGNYGYTF. The CDR3 DNA sequence: TGTGCCAGCAGCGTAGCTGCAGGGCGGGGTAACTATGGCTACACCTTC.

The V gene is TRBV4-3, the J gene TRBJ2-1, with 7 bases matching TRBD2. Germline CDR1 and CDR2: LGHNA and YSLEER. This CDR3 spans 14 amino acids. J was trimmed by 0 bases and V by 4 bases; bases with no gene match: 0. The CDR3 protein is CASSRLASYNEQFF. The CDR3 bases are TGCGCCAGCAGCCGACTAGCCTCCTACAATGAGCAGTTCTTC.

CDR3 DNA: TGTGCCAGCAGTTTAACTAGGGGGGGACTAGCGGGAGGTATACAAGAGACCCAGTACTTC. Encoded protein: CASSLTRGGLAGGIQETQYF. This chain joins TRBV27 and TRBJ2-5, with 15 bases matching TRBD2. From germline, CDR1 is MNHEY and CDR2 SMNVEV (reference sequence). V shed 2 bases and J 2 bases; nucleotides not matched to a gene: 12. The CDR3 covers 20 residues.